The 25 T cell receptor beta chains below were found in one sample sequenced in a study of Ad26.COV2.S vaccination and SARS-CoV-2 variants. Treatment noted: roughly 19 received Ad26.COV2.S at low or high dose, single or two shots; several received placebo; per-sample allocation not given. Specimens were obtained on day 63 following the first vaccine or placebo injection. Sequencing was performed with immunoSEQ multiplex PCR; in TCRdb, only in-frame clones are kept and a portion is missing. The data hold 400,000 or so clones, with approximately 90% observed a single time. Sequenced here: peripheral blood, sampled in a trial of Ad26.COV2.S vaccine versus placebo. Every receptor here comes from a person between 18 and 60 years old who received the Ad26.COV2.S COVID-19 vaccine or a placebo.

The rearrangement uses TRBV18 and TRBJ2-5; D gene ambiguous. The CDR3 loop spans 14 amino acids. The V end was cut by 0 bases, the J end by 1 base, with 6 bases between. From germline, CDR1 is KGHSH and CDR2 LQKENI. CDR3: CASSPPNSQETQYF. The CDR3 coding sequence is TGTGCCAGCTCACCACCTAACAGCCAAGAGACCCAGTACTTC.

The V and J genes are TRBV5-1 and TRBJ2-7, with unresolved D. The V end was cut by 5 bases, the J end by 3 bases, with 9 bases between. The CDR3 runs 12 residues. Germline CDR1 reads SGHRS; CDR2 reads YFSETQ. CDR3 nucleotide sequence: TGCGCCAGCAGGCTCGACAACTACGAGCAGTACTTC. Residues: CASRLDNYEQYF.

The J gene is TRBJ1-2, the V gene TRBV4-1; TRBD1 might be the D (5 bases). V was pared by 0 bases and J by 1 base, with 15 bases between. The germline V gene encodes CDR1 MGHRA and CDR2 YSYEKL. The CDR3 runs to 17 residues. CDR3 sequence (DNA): TGCGCCAGCAGCCAAGATCAAAGGGGAAACTATAACTATGGCTACACCTTC. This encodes CASSQDQRGNYNYGYTF.

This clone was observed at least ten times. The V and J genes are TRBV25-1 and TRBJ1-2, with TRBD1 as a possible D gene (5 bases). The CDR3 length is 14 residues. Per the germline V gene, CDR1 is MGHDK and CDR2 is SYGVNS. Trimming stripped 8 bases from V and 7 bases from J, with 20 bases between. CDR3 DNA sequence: TGTGCCAGCTCCCCCCGGGTTCGTGGGACTGGCTACACCTTC. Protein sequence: CASSPRVRGTGYTF.

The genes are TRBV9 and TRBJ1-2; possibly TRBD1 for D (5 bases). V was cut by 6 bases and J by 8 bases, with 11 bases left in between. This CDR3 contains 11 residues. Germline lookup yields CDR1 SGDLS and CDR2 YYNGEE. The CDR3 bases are TGTGCCAGCACCAACGGGGGGGGCTACACCTTC. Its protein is CASTNGGGYTF.

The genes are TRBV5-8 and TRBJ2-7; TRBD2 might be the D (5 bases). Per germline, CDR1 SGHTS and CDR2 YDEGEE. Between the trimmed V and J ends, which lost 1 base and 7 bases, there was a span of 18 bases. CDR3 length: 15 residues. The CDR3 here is CASSLRDTGSLEQYF. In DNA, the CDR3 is TGTGCCAGCAGCTTGAGGGATACGGGGTCTCTGGAGCAGTACTTC.

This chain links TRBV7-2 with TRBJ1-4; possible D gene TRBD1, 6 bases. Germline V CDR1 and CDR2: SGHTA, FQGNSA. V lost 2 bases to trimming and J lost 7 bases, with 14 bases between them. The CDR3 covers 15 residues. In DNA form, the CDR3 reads TGTGCCAGCAGCTTACGGACAGCCGGGAGTGAAAAACTGTTTTTT. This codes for CASSLRTAGSEKLFF. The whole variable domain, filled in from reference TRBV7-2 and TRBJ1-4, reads GAGVSQSPSNKVTEKGKDVELRCDPISGHTALYWYRQSLGQGLEFLIYFQGNSAPDKSGLPSDRFSAERTGGSVSTLTIQRTQQEDSAVYLCASSLRTAGSEKLFFGSGTQLSVL.

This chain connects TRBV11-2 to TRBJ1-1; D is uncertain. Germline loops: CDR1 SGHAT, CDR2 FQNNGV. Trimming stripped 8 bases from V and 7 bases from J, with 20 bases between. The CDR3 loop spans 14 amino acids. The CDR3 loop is CASSLDLGWNEAFF. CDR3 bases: TGTGCCAGCTCTTTGGACCTAGGCTGGAATGAAGCTTTCTTT.

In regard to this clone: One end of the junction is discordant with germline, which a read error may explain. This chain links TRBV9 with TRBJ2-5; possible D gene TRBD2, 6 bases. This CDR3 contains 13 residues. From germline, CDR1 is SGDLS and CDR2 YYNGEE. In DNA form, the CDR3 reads TGTGCCAGCATGACTAGTTCCCAAGGGACCCAGTACTTC. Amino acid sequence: CASMTSSQGTQYF.

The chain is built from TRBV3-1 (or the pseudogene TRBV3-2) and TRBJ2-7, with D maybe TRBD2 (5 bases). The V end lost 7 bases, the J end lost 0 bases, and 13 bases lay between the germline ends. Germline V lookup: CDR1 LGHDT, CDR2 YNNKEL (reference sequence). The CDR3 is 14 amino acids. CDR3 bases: TGTGCCAGCACCCCTCTAGCCCTCTCCTACGAGCAGTACTTC. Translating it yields CASTPLALSYEQYF.

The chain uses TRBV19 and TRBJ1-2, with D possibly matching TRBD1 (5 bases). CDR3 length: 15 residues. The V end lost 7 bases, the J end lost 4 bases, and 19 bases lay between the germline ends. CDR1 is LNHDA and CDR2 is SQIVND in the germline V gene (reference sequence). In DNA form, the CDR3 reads TGTGCCAGTACCGACGAAAGGGGACCCCCCTATGGCTACACCTTC. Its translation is CASTDERGPPYGYTF.

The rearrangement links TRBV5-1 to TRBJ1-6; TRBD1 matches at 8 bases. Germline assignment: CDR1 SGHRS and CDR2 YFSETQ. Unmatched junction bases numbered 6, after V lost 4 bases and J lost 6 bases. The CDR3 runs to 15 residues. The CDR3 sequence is CASSPAGQANSPLHF. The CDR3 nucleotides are TGCGCCAGCAGCCCCGCGGGACAGGCTAATTCACCCCTCCACTTT.

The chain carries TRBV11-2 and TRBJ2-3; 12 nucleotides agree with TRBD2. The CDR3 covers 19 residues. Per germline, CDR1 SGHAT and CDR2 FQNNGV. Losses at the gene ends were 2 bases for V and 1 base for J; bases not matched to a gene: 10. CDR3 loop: CASSLHPSGGGRGTDTQYF. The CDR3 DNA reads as TGTGCCAGCAGCTTACATCCTAGCGGGGGGGGAAGAGGCACAGATACGCAGTATTTT. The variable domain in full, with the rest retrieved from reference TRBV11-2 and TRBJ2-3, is EAGVAQSPRYKIIEKRQSVAFWCNPISGHATLYWYQQILGQGPKLLIQFQNNGVVDDSQLPKDRFSAERLKGVDSTLKIQPAKLEDSAVYLCASSLHPSGGGRGTDTQYFGPGTRLTVL.

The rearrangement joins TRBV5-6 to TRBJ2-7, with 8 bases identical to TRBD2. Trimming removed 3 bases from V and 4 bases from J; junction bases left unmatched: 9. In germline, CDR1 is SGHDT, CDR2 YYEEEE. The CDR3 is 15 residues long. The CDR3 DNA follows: TGTGCCAGCAGCTCTCGCGGGACTAGTACGTACGAGCAGTACTTC. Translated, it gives CASSSRGTSTYEQYF.

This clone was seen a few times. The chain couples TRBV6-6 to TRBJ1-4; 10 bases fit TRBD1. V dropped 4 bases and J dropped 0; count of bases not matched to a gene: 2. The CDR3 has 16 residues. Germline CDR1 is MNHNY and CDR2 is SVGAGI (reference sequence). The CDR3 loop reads CASSSGTGATNEKLFF. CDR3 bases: TGTGCCAGCAGTTCCGGGACAGGGGCAACTAATGAAAAACTGTTTTTT.

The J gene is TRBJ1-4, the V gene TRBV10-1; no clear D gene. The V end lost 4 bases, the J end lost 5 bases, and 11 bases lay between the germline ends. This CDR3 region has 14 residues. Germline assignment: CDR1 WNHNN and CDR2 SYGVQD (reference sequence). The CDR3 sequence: CASSAGGRNEKLFF. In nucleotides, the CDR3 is TGCGCCAGCAGTGCGGGAGGAAGGAATGAAAAACTGTTTTTT.

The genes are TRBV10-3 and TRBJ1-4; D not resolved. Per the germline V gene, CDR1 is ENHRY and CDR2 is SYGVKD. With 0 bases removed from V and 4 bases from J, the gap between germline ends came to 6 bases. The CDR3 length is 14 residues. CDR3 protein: CAISESTRNEKLFF. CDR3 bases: TGTGCCATCAGTGAGTCGACTCGTAATGAAAAACTGTTTTTT.

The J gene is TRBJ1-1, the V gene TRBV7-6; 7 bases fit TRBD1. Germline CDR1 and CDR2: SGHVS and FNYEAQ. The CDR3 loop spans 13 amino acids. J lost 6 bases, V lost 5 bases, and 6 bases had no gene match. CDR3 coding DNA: TGTGCCAGCAGCCTAAGACAGGGCGCTGAAGCTTTCTTT. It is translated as CASSLRQGAEAFF.

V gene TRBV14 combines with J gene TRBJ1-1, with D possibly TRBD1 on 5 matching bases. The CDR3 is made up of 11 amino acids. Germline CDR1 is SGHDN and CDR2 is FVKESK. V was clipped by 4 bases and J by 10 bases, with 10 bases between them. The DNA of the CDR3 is TGTGCCAGCAGCCGGGGCCTTTCAGCTTTCTTT. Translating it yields CASSRGLSAFF.

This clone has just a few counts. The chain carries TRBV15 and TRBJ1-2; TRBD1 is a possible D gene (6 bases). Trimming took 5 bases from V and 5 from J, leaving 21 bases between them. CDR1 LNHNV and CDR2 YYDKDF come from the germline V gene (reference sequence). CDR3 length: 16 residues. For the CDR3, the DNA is TGTGCCACCAGCGAACAAGACAGGCCCTACGCATATGGCTACACCTTC. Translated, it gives CATSEQDRPYAYGYTF.

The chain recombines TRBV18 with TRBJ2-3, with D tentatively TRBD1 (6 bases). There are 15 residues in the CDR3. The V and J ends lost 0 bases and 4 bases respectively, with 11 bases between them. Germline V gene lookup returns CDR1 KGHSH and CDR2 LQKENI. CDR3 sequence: CASSPPSRGADTQYF. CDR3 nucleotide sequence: TGTGCCAGCTCACCACCGAGCAGGGGTGCAGATACGCAGTATTTT.

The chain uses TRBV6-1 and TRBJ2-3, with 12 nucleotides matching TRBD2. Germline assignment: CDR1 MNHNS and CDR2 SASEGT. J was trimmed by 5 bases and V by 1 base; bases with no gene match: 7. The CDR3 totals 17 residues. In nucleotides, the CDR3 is TGTGCCAGCAGTGAAGGGCTAGCGGGGGGGCCGGGAGATACGCAGTATTTT. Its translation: CASSEGLAGGPGDTQYF.

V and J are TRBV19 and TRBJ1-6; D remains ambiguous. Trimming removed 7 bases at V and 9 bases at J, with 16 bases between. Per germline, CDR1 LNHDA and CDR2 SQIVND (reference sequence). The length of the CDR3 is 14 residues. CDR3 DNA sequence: TGTGCCAGTACCTTGGGTGCCAATCGTTCACCCCTCCACTTT. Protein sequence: CASTLGANRSPLHF.

The CDR3 bases are TGTGCCAGCAGTGAATGGGGAGGGGGCGCGAATTCGAACACTGAAGCTTTCTTT. Residues: CASSEWGGGANSNTEAFF. This chain links TRBV2 with TRBJ1-1; 7 nucleotides line up with TRBD1. CDR1 and CDR2 from the germline V gene are SNHLY and FYNNEI. The V segment lost 2 bases and the J segment 1 base; nucleotides outside the gene matches: 13. This CDR3 comprises 18 residues.

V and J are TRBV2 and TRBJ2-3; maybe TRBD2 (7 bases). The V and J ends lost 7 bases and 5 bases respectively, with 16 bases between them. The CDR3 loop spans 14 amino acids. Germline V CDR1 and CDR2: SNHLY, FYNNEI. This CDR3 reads CASKVGGPRDTQYF. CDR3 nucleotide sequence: TGTGCCAGCAAGGTCGGGGGGCCGAGAGATACGCAGTATTTT.